The clone carrying this T cell receptor beta chain came up a few times. Its specificity is unknown. This sample stems from a study of T cell repertoires in cytomegalovirus infection. Whole-study context: Shared public TCR beta signatures pointed to both CMV infection and a matching HLA type.

Trimming left V 4 bases short and J 1 base short, with 8 bases between. The CDR3 contains 14 residues. In germline, CDR1 is MNHEY, CDR2 SMNVEV (reference sequence). General study results and limits: In two of eight donors, the top clonotype was HLA-C-restricted CMV-specific. The cumulative frequency of public TCR beta families distinguished individuals who carried CMV together with the relevant HLA.

TCRdb reanalysed the reads using MiXCR and keeps one entry per CDR3 protein. The table lists roughly 200,000 distinct CDR3 sequences, about a sixth of them singletons. The clonotype comes from a human donor in good health (CMV status not recorded). Some clones in this sample may be carry-over from other donors' samples. J is TRBJ1-5 and V is TRBV27; D remains unclear. Sequencing input: CD8+ T cells from PBMCs. CDR3 sequence reads: CASSYSGSNQPQHF. The CDR3 DNA follows: TGTGCCAGCAGTTATTCGGGCAGCAATCAGCCCCAGCATTTT.